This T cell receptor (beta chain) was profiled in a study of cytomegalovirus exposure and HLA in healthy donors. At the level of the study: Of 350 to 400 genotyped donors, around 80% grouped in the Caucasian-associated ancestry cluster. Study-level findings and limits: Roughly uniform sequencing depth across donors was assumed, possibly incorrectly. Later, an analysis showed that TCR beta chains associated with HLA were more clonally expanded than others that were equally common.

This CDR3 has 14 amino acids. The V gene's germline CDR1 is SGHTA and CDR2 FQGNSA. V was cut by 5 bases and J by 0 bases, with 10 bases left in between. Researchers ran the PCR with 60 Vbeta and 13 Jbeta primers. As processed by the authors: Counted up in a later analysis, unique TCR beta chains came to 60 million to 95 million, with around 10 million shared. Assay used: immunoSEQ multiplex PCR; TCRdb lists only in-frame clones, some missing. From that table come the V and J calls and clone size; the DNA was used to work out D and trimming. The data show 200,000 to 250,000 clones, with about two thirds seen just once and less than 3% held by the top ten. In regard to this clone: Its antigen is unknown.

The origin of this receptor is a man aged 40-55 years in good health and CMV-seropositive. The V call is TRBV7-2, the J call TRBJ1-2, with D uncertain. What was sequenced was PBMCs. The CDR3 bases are TGTGCCAGCAGCACGAGCCGGGCTAACTATGGCTACACCTTC. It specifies CASSTSRANYGYTF.